The next 5 T cell receptor beta chains were all read from a single sample in a study of T cell responses to AZD1222 COVID-19 vaccine. The method was immunoSEQ multiplex PCR; TCRdb's version includes in-frame clones alone and lacks a portion of them. The sample yields 130,000 or so clones, over 90% seen once. The sample consisted of peripheral blood, taken on day 0 of AZD1222 vaccination. The receptor set was obtained from an adult in good health.

This clone was detected only a few times. This chain links TRBV11-2 with TRBJ2-2, with 12 bases fitting TRBD2. Germline CDR1 SGHAT, CDR2 FQNNGV. Losses at the gene ends were 5 bases for V and 6 bases for J; bases not matched to a gene: 4. The CDR3 extends over 15 amino acids. In nucleotides, the CDR3 is TGTGCCAGCAGCGAACTAGCGGGAGGTGCCGGGGAGCTGTTTTTT. Its protein product is CASSELAGGAGELFF.

The J gene is TRBJ2-7, the V gene TRBV5-8, with D maybe TRBD2 (5 bases). The V and J ends lost 1 base and 7 bases respectively, with 12 bases between them. Germline CDR1 SGHTS, CDR2 YDEGEE. The CDR3 runs 13 residues. Here the CDR3 DNA reads TGTGCCAGCAGCTTGTGGCGGGCTAGGGAGCAGTACTTC. Its translation: CASSLWRAREQYF.

This clone was observed a few times. The chain recombines TRBV19 with TRBJ1-2, with TRBD1 as a possible D gene (6 bases). Germline V gives CDR1 LNHDA, CDR2 SQIVND (reference sequence). Trimming took off 3 bases at V and 6 bases at J, with 17 bases between the two ends. This CDR3 is built from 15 residues. CDR3 loop: CASSMYTGGGHGYTF. DNA for the CDR3: TGTGCCAGTAGTATGTACACCGGCGGGGGCCATGGCTACACCTTC.

This clone was seen once. The chain recombines TRBV27 with TRBJ1-6; TRBD1 agrees at 10 bases. The J segment lost 10 bases and the V segment lost 8 bases, leaving 5 bases of the junction unmatched. The CDR3 loop spans 13 amino acids. CDR1 MNHEY and CDR2 SMNVEV come from the germline V gene (reference sequence). The CDR3 region is CASRGQGTSPLHF. The CDR3, as DNA: TGTGCCAGCCGGGGACAGGGGACCTCACCCCTCCACTTT.

The chain uses TRBV7-6 and TRBJ2-6; the D gene could be TRBD1 or TRBD2 (6 bases each). Trimming stripped 3 bases from V and 9 bases from J, with 15 bases between. Germline lookup yields CDR1 SGHVS and CDR2 FNYEAQ. The CDR3 is made up of 15 amino acids. The DNA for the CDR3 is TGTGCCAGCAGCTTGGGGATGGGGGGCGGCAACGTCCTGACTTTC. Translated, it gives CASSLGMGGGNVLTF.